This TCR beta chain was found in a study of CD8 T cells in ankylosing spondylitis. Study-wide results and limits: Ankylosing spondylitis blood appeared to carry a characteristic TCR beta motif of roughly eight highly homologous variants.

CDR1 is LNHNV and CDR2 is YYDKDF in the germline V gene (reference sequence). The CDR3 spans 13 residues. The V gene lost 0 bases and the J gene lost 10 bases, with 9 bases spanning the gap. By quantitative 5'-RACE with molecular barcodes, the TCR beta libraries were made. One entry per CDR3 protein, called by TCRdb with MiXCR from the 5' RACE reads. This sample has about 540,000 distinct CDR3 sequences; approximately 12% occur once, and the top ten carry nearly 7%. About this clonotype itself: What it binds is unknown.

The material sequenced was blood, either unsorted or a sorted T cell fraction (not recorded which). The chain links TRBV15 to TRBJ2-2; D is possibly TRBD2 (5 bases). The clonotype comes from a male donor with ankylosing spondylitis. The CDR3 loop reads CATSRDRRTELFF. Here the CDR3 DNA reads TGTGCCACCAGCAGAGATCGGAGGACGGAGCTGTTTTTT.